Detailed here is one T cell receptor beta chain. The source of the sample is a study of blood T cell repertoires in COVID-19. Study information: The United States, Italy and Spain provided the acute and convalescent COVID-19 samples. T cells, B-cell-depleted T cells, or PBMCs supplied cDNA or gDNA.

TCRdb's table, derived via immunoSEQ multiplex PCR, lists solely in-frame clones and lacks some. The sample has 200,000 or so clones, about 80% seen once. This CDR3 has 12 residues. CDR1 and CDR2 from the germline V gene are KGHSH and LQKENI. V gave up 1 base and J gave up 8 bases, with 8 bases separating them. The V and J genes are TRBV18 and TRBJ1-1, with D possibly matching TRBD1 (6 bases). The sequence was collected from a man younger than 40 with active or convalescent COVID-19. The specimen was peripheral blood. The CDR3 loop is CASSPQQGEAFF. The DNA of the CDR3 is TGTGCCAGCTCACCACAACAGGGAGAAGCTTTCTTT. The variable domain in full, with the rest retrieved from reference TRBV18 and TRBJ1-1, is NAGVMQNPRHLVRRRGQEARLRCSPMKGHSHVYWYRQLPEEGLKFMVYLQKENIIDESGMPKERFSAEFPKEGPSILRIQQVVRGDSAAYFCASSPQQGEAFFGQGTRLTVV.